The next 20 T cell receptor beta chains were all read from a single sample in a study of technical replicates of blood from a handful of donors (dated by TCRdb to about 2017). The library was obtained by the immunoSEQ multiplex PCR assay. The table comes from immuneACCESS by way of TCRdb, which keeps in-frame sequences with V and J called. Part of the clones is missing from these tables; in studies checked, under half for an unresolved V gene and the rest for unknown reasons. The sample table contains about 73,000 clones; only one count was recorded for roughly 93% of them. The ten largest clones take up 0.2% to 0.3% of the sample. The sequenced sample consisted of T cells isolated from PBMCs. The source is a human donor in good health.

J is TRBJ1-1 and V is TRBV18; 9 nucleotides line up with TRBD1. Germline assignment: CDR1 KGHSH and CDR2 LQKENI. The V gene end was trimmed by 4 bases and the J gene end by 5 bases; junction bases not matched to a gene: 5. The CDR3 loop spans 14 amino acids. In DNA form, the CDR3 reads TGTGCCAGCTCACTCGGGACAGGGAGGACTGAAGCTTTCTTT. Amino acids: CASSLGTGRTEAFF.

The chain employs TRBV7-9 and TRBJ1-1, with 7 nucleotides matching TRBD1. Germline V gene lookup returns CDR1 SEHNR and CDR2 FQNEAQ (reference sequence). The CDR3 runs 16 residues. The junction had 10 bases not matched to a gene; V was cut back by 0 bases and J by 6 bases. CDR3 protein: CASSLASGTATPEAFF. CDR3 sequence (DNA): TGTGCCAGCAGCTTAGCAAGTGGGACAGCGACGCCTGAAGCTTTCTTT.

The rearrangement links TRBV30 to TRBJ2-5; TRBD1 is a possible D gene (7 bases). CDR1 GTSNPN and CDR2 SVGIG come from the germline V gene (reference sequence). V lost 3 bases and J lost 5, with 16 bases in between. There are 14 residues in the CDR3. The CDR3 spells CAWSEWAGGETQYF. The CDR3 DNA sequence: TGTGCCTGGAGCGAGTGGGCAGGGGGGGAGACCCAGTACTTC.

This chain uses TRBV6-1 with TRBJ1-2, with D possibly being TRBD1 (5 bases). Germline assignment: CDR1 MNHNS and CDR2 SASEGT. V shed 8 bases and J shed 4 bases, with 11 bases lying between them. This CDR3 contains 12 residues. CDR3 loop: CASGGEGYGYTF. CDR3 sequence (DNA): TGTGCCAGCGGGGGGGAGGGCTATGGCTACACCTTC.

The J gene is TRBJ1-1, the V gene TRBV29-1; the D gene is possibly TRBD1 (5 bases). Germline CDR1 and CDR2: SQVTM and ANQGSEA. Trimming pared 1 base from V and 8 bases from J, leaving 17 bases between. The CDR3 extends over 14 amino acids. The CDR3: CSVEGRLTGKEAFF. Here the CDR3 DNA reads TGCAGCGTTGAAGGGCGACTCACAGGAAAAGAAGCTTTCTTT.

This sequence joins TRBV12-5 and TRBJ1-3, with TRBD1 matching 12 bases. The CDR3 is 20 residues long. CDR1 is LGHNT and CDR2 is FRNRAP in the germline V gene. The J segment lost 4 bases and the V segment lost 0 bases, leaving 13 bases of the junction unmatched. The CDR3 here is CASGLVLSAGTGGHGNTIYF. As DNA, the CDR3 is TGTGCTAGTGGTTTGGTACTCTCCGCAGGGACAGGGGGCCACGGAAACACCATATATTTT.

CDR3 residues: CASSLLGTGGPGQFF. The DNA of the CDR3 is TGTGCCAGCAGCCTCCTTGGGACAGGGGGTCCCGGGCAGTTCTTC. The V and J genes are TRBV14 and TRBJ2-1, with TRBD1 matching over 11 bases. The junction had 11 bases not matched to a gene; V was cut back by 4 bases and J by 12 bases. The V gene's germline CDR1 is SGHDN and CDR2 FVKESK. The CDR3 extends over 15 amino acids.

This clone has only a few counts. V and J are TRBV30 and TRBJ1-2, with D possibly TRBD1 on 5 matching bases. Trimming stripped 4 bases from V and 5 bases from J, with 14 bases between. This CDR3 region has 13 residues. Germline V gene data show CDR1 as GTSNPN and CDR2 as SVGIG (reference sequence). CDR3 amino acids: CAWIGGVRYGYTF. CDR3 coding DNA: TGTGCCTGGATCGGAGGGGTTCGATATGGCTACACCTTC.

The chain carries TRBV19 and TRBJ2-7; 8 bases fit TRBD2. This CDR3 has 12 residues. CDR1 is LNHDA and CDR2 is SQIVND in the germline V gene (reference sequence). J lost 7 bases, V lost 7 bases, and 6 bases had no gene match. CDR3 in amino acids: CASTSGGGEQYF. CDR3 in DNA: TGTGCCAGTACGTCCGGGGGGGGAGAGCAGTACTTC. Variable domain in full (rest from reference TRBV19 and TRBJ2-7): DGGITQSPKYLFRKEGQNVTLSCEQNLNHDAMYWYRQDPGQGLRLIYYSQIVNDFQKGDIAEGYSVSREKKESFPLTVTSAQKNPTAFYLCASTSGGGEQYFGPGTRLTVT.

The chain employs TRBV4-1 and TRBJ2-7; 14 bases fit TRBD2. This CDR3 is built from 15 residues. Germline V CDR1 and CDR2: MGHRA, YSYEKL. V lost 4 bases and J lost 4; bases outside the gene matches: 3. CDR3 nucleotides: TGCGCCAGCAGCCGGGGGACTAGCGGGAGTTACGAGCAGTACTTC. Protein: CASSRGTSGSYEQYF.

For the CDR3, the DNA is TGTGCCAGCAGCTCCCAGGGACAGGGGAAATACGAGCAGTACTTC. Protein product: CASSSQGQGKYEQYF. The chain couples TRBV9 to TRBJ2-7, with 10 nucleotides matching TRBD1. Per the germline V gene, CDR1 is SGDLS and CDR2 is YYNGEE. The CDR3 contains 15 residues. Germline trimming cut 4 bases from V and 4 bases from J; bases unmatched to any gene: 8.

This clone was counted once. V gene TRBV9 combines with J gene TRBJ2-3; D possibly corresponds to TRBD2 (6 bases). Germline-derived CDR1 and CDR2 are SGDLS and YYNGEE. V gave up 4 bases and J gave up 0 bases, with 30 bases separating them. The CDR3 contains 21 residues. CDR3 bases: TGTGCCAGCAGCCCGATATTGGGGGGACGGACGGAATACTCTAGCACAGATACGCAGTATTTT. Amino acids: CASSPILGGRTEYSSTDTQYF.

The chain carries TRBV5-1 and TRBJ2-2; 13 nucleotides align to TRBD2. The V gene end was trimmed by 0 bases and the J gene end by 6 bases; junction bases not matched to a gene: 2. The length of the CDR3 is 16 residues. Germline CDR1 reads SGHRS; CDR2 reads YFSETQ. The chain's CDR3 is CASSLGLAGGSGELFF. CDR3 DNA: TGCGCCAGCAGCTTGGGACTAGCGGGAGGATCCGGGGAGCTGTTTTTT.

The genes are TRBV5-4 and TRBJ1-2; TRBD1 matches at 10 bases. V shed 4 bases, J shed 7 bases, and the junction held 7 bases outside the gene matches. The CDR3 is made up of 14 amino acids. CDR1 and CDR2 from the germline V gene are SGHNT and YYREEE (reference sequence). The CDR3 region is CASSPGDRGFGYTF. CDR3 nucleotides: TGTGCCAGCAGCCCCGGGGACAGGGGATTTGGCTACACCTTC. The full variable domain, completed using reference TRBV5-4 and TRBJ1-2, is ETGVTQSPTHLIKTRGQQVTLRCSSQSGHNTVSWYQQALGQGPQFIFQYYREEENGRGNFPPRFSGLQFPNYSSELNVNALELDDSALYLCASSPGDRGFGYTFGSGTRLTVV.

This rearrangement joins TRBV6-1 to TRBJ2-1; a weak D match, TRBD1 (5 bases). Germline V gene sequence: CDR1 MNHNS, CDR2 SASEGT. V was clipped by 2 bases and J by 6 bases, with 14 bases between them. This CDR3 contains 15 residues. CDR3 loop: CASSEQNGAPNEQFF. CDR3 coding DNA: TGTGCCAGCAGTGAACAAAATGGGGCCCCCAATGAGCAGTTCTTC.

The chain combines TRBV5-6 with TRBJ2-7; tentatively, D is TRBD2 (6 bases). This CDR3 region has 16 residues. Germline V gene sequence: CDR1 SGHDT, CDR2 YYEEEE. Deletions cut 4 bases from V and 3 bases from J, with 20 bases between. The CDR3 DNA reads TGTGCCAGCAGCCAAGGGCGGGGATTTTCCGTCTACGAGCAGTACTTC. Residues: CASSQGRGFSVYEQYF.

This chain links TRBV2 with TRBJ2-7, with a possible D match to TRBD2 (5 bases). The germline V gene encodes CDR1 SNHLY and CDR2 FYNNEI. CDR3 size: 15 residues. V shed 1 base and J shed 5 bases, with 15 bases lying between them. CDR3 nucleotide sequence: TGTGCCAGCAGTGAAGGAGTTACTAGAAAGAACGAGCAGTACTTC. It specifies CASSEGVTRKNEQYF.

The gene calls are TRBV5-1 and TRBJ1-6, with 7 bases fitting TRBD1. The CDR3 has 17 amino acids. The germline CDR1 and CDR2 sequences are SGHRS and YFSETQ. V gave up 0 bases and J gave up 5 bases; unmatched junction bases: 8. The CDR3 here is CASSLASGTADNSPLHF. As DNA, the CDR3 is TGCGCCAGCAGCTTGGCCTCTGGGACAGCCGATAATTCACCCCTCCACTTT.

The rearrangement links TRBV10-2 to TRBJ2-3; the D gene is possibly TRBD1 (6 bases). The CDR3 totals 15 residues. CDR1 and CDR2 (germline): WSHSY, SAAADI. Trimming took off 2 bases at V and 4 bases at J, with 13 bases between the two ends. This CDR3 is CASSERTKGADTQYF. CDR3 DNA sequence: TGCGCCAGCAGTGAGCGCACAAAGGGGGCAGATACGCAGTATTTT.

As to this clone: Other DNA variants within this sample encode the same CDR3. J is TRBJ1-1 and V is TRBV5-1; no reliable D call. The V and J ends lost 0 bases and 1 base respectively, with 7 bases between them. Germline CDR1 is SGHRS and CDR2 is YFSETQ. The CDR3 is made up of 14 amino acids. Here the CDR3 DNA reads TGCGCCAGCAGCTTGGCCCCGGGGAACACTGAAGCTTTCTTT. This translates into CASSLAPGNTEAFF.